Listed here are 32 T cell receptor beta chains from one sample, sequenced in a study of T cell repertoires in cytomegalovirus infection. Via MiXCR, TCRdb re-called the reads, giving one row per CDR3 protein. This sample has 450,000 to 650,000 distinct CDR3 sequences; roughly 29% occur once, and the top ten carry about 13%. Sequencing used PBMCs. The receptors stem from a human donor in good health (CMV status not recorded). Some clones in this sample may be carry-over from other donors' samples.

The gene calls are TRBV10-3 and TRBJ2-7; TRBD1 is a possible D gene (6 bases). The CDR3 consists of 12 residues. The germline CDR1 and CDR2 sequences are ENHRY and SYGVKD. The V and J ends lost 3 bases and 4 bases respectively, with 7 bases between them. CDR3 sequence reads: CAISDQGYEQYF. CDR3 coding DNA: TGTGCCATCAGTGATCAGGGGTACGAGCAGTACTTC.

The chain uses TRBV7-6 and TRBJ1-1; the D is unclear. The V gene lost 0 bases and the J gene lost 7 bases, with 15 bases spanning the gap. The CDR3 is 15 residues long. CDR1 and CDR2 (germline): SGHVS, FNYEAQ. CDR3 DNA: TGTGCCAGCAGCTTAGCGATCGGTGGGCAGCTTGAAGCTTTCTTT. As protein: CASSLAIGGQLEAFF.

The J gene is TRBJ2-1, the V gene TRBV24-1; D gene unclear. V gave up 2 bases and J gave up 7 bases, with 8 bases separating them. Germline CDR1 reads KGHDR; CDR2 reads SFDVKD. The CDR3 loop spans 13 amino acids. In DNA, the CDR3 is TGTGCCACCAGTGATTGGGCTACTAATGAGCAGTTCTTC. Its translation: CATSDWATNEQFF.

This clonotype was seen at least ten times. The V gene is TRBV7-8, the J gene TRBJ2-4; the match to TRBD2 covers 7 bases. Trimming took 3 bases from V and 6 from J; bases not matched to a gene: 14. The length of the CDR3 is 17 residues. The germline gives CDR1 SGHVS, CDR2 FQNEAQ. The CDR3 here is CASSFGWLAVERNIQYF. CDR3 nucleotide sequence: TGTGCCAGCAGCTTCGGCTGGCTAGCGGTAGAGAGAAACATTCAGTACTTC. Drawing the rest from reference TRBV7-8 and TRBJ2-4, the complete variable domain is GAGVSQSPRYKVAKRGQDVALRCDPISGHVSLFWYQQALGQGPEFLTYFQNEAQLDKSGLPSDRFFAERPEGSVSTLKIQRTQQEDSAVYLCASSFGWLAVERNIQYFGAGTRLSVL.

CDR3: CASSYSWPGGLSSGNTIYF. In DNA form, the CDR3 reads TGTGCCAGCAGTTACTCCTGGCCCGGGGGCTTGAGCTCTGGAAACACCATATATTTT. The rearrangement links TRBV6-6 to TRBJ1-3; weak D call: TRBD1 (6 bases). The CDR3 runs to 19 residues. V dropped 0 bases and J dropped 0 bases, with 18 bases sitting between them. The germline V gene has CDR1 MNHNY and CDR2 SVGAGI (reference sequence).

Only a few counts were recorded for this clonotype. The chain uses TRBV11-3 and TRBJ2-5; D is perhaps TRBD1 (6 bases). The CDR3 length is 15 residues. CDR1 SGHNT and CDR2 YENEEA come from the germline V gene. The V gene lost 5 bases and the J gene lost 5 bases, with 18 bases spanning the gap. CDR3: CASSAVTGRQETQYF. CDR3 DNA sequence: TGTGCCAGCAGCGCCGTAACAGGGAGACAGGAGACCCAGTACTTC.

The chain carries TRBV28 and TRBJ2-5; TRBD2 might be the D (5 bases). Trimming left V 5 bases short and J 1 base short, with 14 bases between. This CDR3 has 15 residues. CDR1 is MDHEN and CDR2 is SYDVKM in the germline V gene. This CDR3 is CASSTIPGIQETQYF. The CDR3 DNA follows: TGTGCCAGCAGTACGATCCCGGGGATCCAAGAGACCCAGTACTTC.

This clonotype came up a few times. The chain recombines TRBV19 with TRBJ1-3; unclear D gene. This CDR3 has 15 amino acids. Trimming cost V 1 base and J 1 base, with 8 bases left between them. In germline, CDR1 is LNHDA, CDR2 SQIVND (reference sequence). DNA of the CDR3: TGTGCCAGTAGTATAGGAACGGGATCTGGAAACACCATATATTTT. Translated: CASSIGTGSGNTIYF.

This clonotype was observed at least ten times. The rearrangement links TRBV7-2 to TRBJ1-6; D remains unclear. Trimming removed 5 bases at V and 7 bases at J, with 12 bases between. Germline V lookup: CDR1 SGHTA, CDR2 FQGNSA. The CDR3 sequence is 14 residues long. CDR3 sequence reads: CASSPYMENSPLHF. The CDR3 DNA is TGTGCCAGCAGCCCATACATGGAAAATTCACCCCTCCACTTT.

The rearrangement links TRBV2 to TRBJ2-6; no clear D gene. CDR3 length: 18 amino acids. Germline-derived CDR1 and CDR2 are SNHLY and FYNNEI. V was pared by 7 bases and J by 0 bases, with 19 bases between. The CDR3 protein is CASNVQKSLYSGANVLTF. CDR3 nucleotides: TGTGCCAGCAATGTACAGAAATCTTTATACTCTGGGGCCAACGTCCTGACTTTC.

This clonotype was counted only a few times. The chain couples TRBV12-3 or TRBV12-4 to TRBJ1-4; D remains unclear. Between the trimmed V and J ends, which lost 8 bases and 7 bases, there was a span of 11 bases. CDR3 length: 12 amino acids. In DNA, the CDR3 is TGTGCCAGCGGAAGGTCGGGTGAAAAACTGTTTTTT. Its protein product is CASGRSGEKLFF.

This clonotype was found a few times. The rearrangement joins TRBV12-3 or TRBV12-4 to TRBJ2-3; the match to TRBD2 covers 10 bases. J was trimmed by 0 bases and V by 5 bases; bases with no gene match: 11. The CDR3 has 18 amino acids. CDR3 DNA sequence: TGTGCCAGCAGTGCCGCGGCTAGCGGGAGAGTGAGCACAGATACGCAGTATTTT. Translating gives CASSAAASGRVSTDTQYF.

This clonotype was counted ten times or more. The rearrangement links TRBV7-2 to TRBJ2-1; 9 bases map to TRBD2. Germline CDR1 SGHTA, CDR2 FQGNSA. The ends lost 3 bases at V and 0 bases at J; junction bases unmatched: 0. The CDR3 spans 15 residues. In DNA form, the CDR3 reads TGTGCCAGCAGCTTTAGCGGGAGCTCCTACAATGAGCAGTTCTTC. It codes for CASSFSGSSYNEQFF. The complete variable domain, with remaining parts taken from reference TRBV7-2 and TRBJ2-1, reads GAGVSQSPSNKVTEKGKDVELRCDPISGHTALYWYRQSLGQGLEFLIYFQGNSAPDKSGLPSDRFSAERTGGSVSTLTIQRTQQEDSAVYLCASSFSGSSYNEQFFGPGTRLTVL.

This clonotype appeared many times. The rearrangement links TRBV12-3 or TRBV12-4 to TRBJ2-3, with 7 nucleotides matching TRBD2. The CDR3 totals 12 residues. The V gene end was trimmed by 6 bases and the J gene end by 3 bases; junction bases not matched to a gene: 0. The CDR3 bases are TGTGCCAGCAGAGCGGGGACAGATACGCAGTATTTT. Amino acid sequence: CASRAGTDTQYF.

This clonotype occurred a few times. This sequence joins TRBV20-1 and TRBJ2-1; 13 bases are shared with TRBD2. There are 15 residues in the CDR3. V trimming: 6 bases; J trimming: 6 bases; junction bases outside the gene matches: 8. Germline CDR1 and CDR2: DFQATT and SNEGSKA (reference sequence). CDR3 sequence reads: CSAPPGLAGPNEQFF. CDR3 bases: TGCAGTGCCCCCCCGGGACTAGCGGGACCCAATGAGCAGTTCTTC.

The chain joins TRBV2 to TRBJ2-5; D perhaps matches TRBD2 (7 bases). Trimming removed 3 bases from V and 1 base from J, with 15 bases in between. This CDR3 comprises 16 residues. Germline V gene sequence: CDR1 SNHLY, CDR2 FYNNEI. CDR3 protein: CASSEGGAGFQETQYF. The CDR3 nucleotides are TGTGCCAGCAGTGAGGGGGGGGCGGGCTTCCAAGAGACCCAGTACTTC.

The chain carries TRBV2 and TRBJ2-2; D is possibly TRBD2 (5 bases). The CDR3 consists of 12 residues. The V gene's germline CDR1 is SNHLY and CDR2 FYNNEI. The germline V and J ends were trimmed by 4 bases and 8 bases, with 8 bases remaining between them. The CDR3 spells CASSGSGGELFF. The CDR3 DNA is TGTGCCAGCAGTGGATCGGGGGGGGAGCTGTTTTTT.

The rearrangement links TRBV7-2 to TRBJ2-1; D call uncertain. V was shortened by 5 bases and J by 1 base, with 15 bases between the two germline ends. The CDR3 contains 16 residues. The germline gives CDR1 SGHTA, CDR2 FQGNSA. The CDR3 loop is CASSPRWRFSYNEQFF. The CDR3 DNA follows: TGTGCCAGCAGCCCCCGTTGGCGGTTTTCCTACAATGAGCAGTTCTTC.

This clonotype was detected a few times. This may stem from a read error, because a much larger clone lies one nucleotide away. This chain uses TRBV7-9 with TRBJ2-5; D is uncertain. The V and J ends lost 0 bases and 5 bases respectively, with 4 bases between them. The germline gives CDR1 SEHNR, CDR2 FQNEAQ (reference sequence). The CDR3 is made up of 12 amino acids. CDR3 amino acids: CASSLAMETQYF. In nucleotides, the CDR3 is TGTGCCAGCAGCTTAGCGATGGAGACCCAGTACTTC.

This clonotype was picked up many times. This chain connects TRBV7-2 to TRBJ1-1; the D gene is possibly TRBD1 (6 bases). This CDR3 is built from 15 residues. V gave up 2 bases and J gave up 3 bases, with 13 bases separating them. Germline V gives CDR1 SGHTA, CDR2 FQGNSA. CDR3 sequence (DNA): TGTGCCAGCAGCTTACAGGGGAGAGAGGACACTGAAGCTTTCTTT. It translates to CASSLQGREDTEAFF.

This clonotype was detected only a few times. The chain combines TRBV12-3 or TRBV12-4 with TRBJ2-2; D is unclear. Deletions cut 7 bases from V and 5 bases from J, with 8 bases between. There are 12 residues in the CDR3. CDR3 in amino acids: CASKKGTGELFF. CDR3 nucleotides: TGTGCCAGCAAGAAGGGAACCGGGGAGCTGTTTTTT.

A few counts support this clonotype. The chain couples TRBV6-5 to TRBJ1-2; the match to TRBD1 covers 8 bases. The CDR3 consists of 13 residues. CDR1 and CDR2 from the germline V gene are MNHEY and SVGAGI. The V and J ends lost 6 bases and 4 bases, in that order; junction bases with no gene match: 4. Here the CDR3 DNA reads TGTGCCAGCAGCCGGGGACAGGTCTATGGCTACACCTTC. Protein sequence: CASSRGQVYGYTF.

The chain employs TRBV5-4 and TRBJ2-6; tentatively, D is TRBD1 (6 bases). The length of the CDR3 is 17 residues. Germline CDR1 is SGHNT and CDR2 is YYREEE (reference sequence). Deletions cut 4 bases from V and 0 bases from J, with 14 bases between. This chain's CDR3 is CASSQRTDSSGANVLTF. The CDR3 DNA follows: TGTGCCAGCAGCCAGAGGACAGACAGCTCTGGGGCCAACGTCCTGACTTTC.

This clonotype was seen a few times. The chain uses TRBV5-5 and TRBJ2-2; possible D gene TRBD1, 5 bases. The germline V and J ends were trimmed by 1 base and 1 base, with 8 bases remaining between them. The CDR3 covers 15 residues. Germline V lookup: CDR1 SGHKS, CDR2 YYEKEE (reference sequence). CDR3 in amino acids: CASSLTGENTGELFF. In DNA, the CDR3 is TGTGCCAGCAGCTTGACAGGAGAGAACACCGGGGAGCTGTTTTTT.

In this sample, this clonotype turned up many times. The chain uses TRBV7-9 and TRBJ2-1; 14 nucleotides line up with TRBD2. The germline CDR1 and CDR2 sequences are SEHNR and FQNEAQ (reference sequence). The CDR3 contains 17 residues. With V trimmed by 4 bases and J by 3 bases, 5 bases remained unmatched. CDR3 DNA: TGTGCCAGCAGCTCAGGGACTAGCGGGAGTATCTACAATGAGCAGTTCTTC. The encoded protein is CASSSGTSGSIYNEQFF.

The chain combines TRBV20-1 with TRBJ2-1, with 8 bases aligning to TRBD2. The CDR3 contains 14 residues. Per germline, CDR1 DFQATT and CDR2 SNEGSKA (reference sequence). J was trimmed by 4 bases and V by 0 bases; bases with no gene match: 2. CDR3 nucleotides: TGCAGTGCTAGAGAAGGCGGGGGGTACAATGAGCAGTTCTTC. Amino acid sequence: CSAREGGGYNEQFF.

This clonotype was observed a handful of times. The CDR3 protein is CASSLGYPGTGSTDTQYF. In nucleotides, the CDR3 is TGTGCCAGCAGTTTAGGCTATCCGGGGACAGGGAGCACAGATACGCAGTATTTT. The chain is built from TRBV27 and TRBJ2-3; 9 nucleotides match TRBD1. Trimming cost V 2 bases and J 0 bases; bases outside gene matches: 9. The CDR3 length is 18 residues. CDR1 and CDR2 (germline): MNHEY, SMNVEV (reference sequence).

In its sample, this clonotype was seen a few times. The V and J genes are TRBV5-4 and TRBJ1-1, with D hard to call. Germline CDR1 and CDR2: SGHNT and YYREEE (reference sequence). V was pared by 4 bases and J by 2 bases, with 15 bases between. The CDR3 runs to 15 residues. CDR3 nucleotide sequence: TGTGCCAGCAGCCAGAGCAGCGGGGTCAACACTGAAGCTTTCTTT. It encodes CASSQSSGVNTEAFF.

The V call is TRBV6-5, the J call TRBJ1-1, with TRBD1 identical over 9 bases. V gave up 0 bases and J gave up 3 bases; unmatched junction bases: 5. Germline CDR1 and CDR2: MNHEY and SVGAGI. This CDR3 is built from 16 residues. In DNA form, the CDR3 reads TGTGCCAGCAGTTACTCGACAGGGGGTAGGGACACTGAAGCTTTCTTT. Translated, it gives CASSYSTGGRDTEAFF.

This chain connects TRBV6-1 to TRBJ1-2; D gene unclear. The germline V gene encodes CDR1 MNHNS and CDR2 SASEGT. The germline V and J ends were trimmed by 8 bases and 7 bases, with 17 bases remaining between them. This CDR3 contains 13 residues. CDR3 sequence reads: CASSVEGYSGYTF. The CDR3 DNA reads as TGTGCCAGCTCGGTTGAAGGGTATAGTGGCTACACCTTC.

The sample holds a few counts of this clonotype. This chain links TRBV7-6 with TRBJ2-7; 9 bases align to TRBD2. The CDR3 consists of 19 residues. Germline V lookup: CDR1 SGHVS, CDR2 FNYEAQ. Germline trimming cut 5 bases from V and 5 bases from J; bases unmatched to any gene: 22. CDR3 DNA: TGTGCCAGCAGCGTAGAGCCTCCAGGGTTGCTAGCGGGAAGCCACGAGCAGTACTTC. Protein product: CASSVEPPGLLAGSHEQYF.

The chain employs TRBV11-2 and TRBJ2-6; no reliable D call. The V end lost 2 bases, the J end lost 0 bases, and 11 bases lay between the germline ends. Germline-derived CDR1 and CDR2 are SGHAT and FQNNGV. This CDR3 contains 17 residues. CDR3 sequence (DNA): TGTGCCAGCAGCTTAATCGGCAGCGACTCTGGGGCCAACGTCCTGACTTTC. As protein: CASSLIGSDSGANVLTF.